The present T cell receptor (beta chain) was sequenced within a study of T cells expressing NK-cell markers. Study overall: Sorted CD3+CD56+NKG2C+, CD3+CD56+NKG2C- and CD3+CD56-NKG2C+ T-cell subsets were beta-chain profiled.

The CDR3 totals 16 residues. Germline V gives CDR1 KGHDR, CDR2 SFDVKD. Study observations and caveats: Whether expanded NKG2C-expressing T cell clones recognize HCMV is unknown.

UMIs were included in TCR beta cDNA generated by 5'RACE template switching. TCRdb reprocessed the 5' RACE reads and stores each CDR3 protein as one record, lacking DNA. Here the sample table reports 550,000 to 600,000 distinct CDR3 sequences. In the case of this clonotype: Its cognate antigen is unknown.

The sequence came from a man aged 18 to 30 in good health. Sequencing was carried out using blood T cells: a sorted CD56 or NKG2C T cell subset, CD4+ or CD8+ T cells, or bulk PBMC T cells (not recorded which). The V gene is TRBV24-1, the J gene TRBJ2-1; TCRdb names TRBD1, which stays unverified in the absence of DNA. CDR3 region: CATSDPGQGRYNEQFF.